This passage covers 13 T cell receptor beta chains from one sample sequenced in a study of blood T cell repertoires in COVID-19. Method: immunoSEQ multiplex PCR; TCRdb's copy keeps in-frame clones and lacks some. Of about 90,000 clones listed, 70% to 90% are singletons. Sequencing was carried out using peripheral blood. Receptors were obtained from a woman aged 70-85 years with active or convalescent COVID-19.

This clone was seen a few times. This chain joins TRBV18 and TRBJ1-3; D is unclear. CDR1 is KGHSH, CDR2 LQKENI, per germline. V was cut by 3 bases and J by 0 bases, with 12 bases left in between. This CDR3 contains 16 residues. The DNA of the CDR3 is TGTGCCAGCTCACCGGGAGACCTGGGCTCTGGAAACACCATATATTTT. Protein sequence: CASSPGDLGSGNTIYF.

In its sample, this clone was seen a few times. V gene TRBV5-1 combines with J gene TRBJ1-1; tentatively, D is TRBD1 (5 bases). Germline V gives CDR1 SGHRS, CDR2 YFSETQ. CDR3 length: 19 residues. Trimming took off 4 bases at V and 1 base at J, with 26 bases between the two ends. CDR3 DNA: TGCGCCAGCAGCCTCGGACCATCAGGAAGTGTGGGGCCGAACACTGAAGCTTTCTTT. Protein: CASSLGPSGSVGPNTEAFF.

The chain employs TRBV3-1 (or the pseudogene TRBV3-2) and TRBJ2-2; the D gene is possibly TRBD1 (6 bases). V lost 2 bases and J lost 4, with 17 bases in between. CDR1 is LGHDT, CDR2 YNNKEL, per germline (reference sequence). This CDR3 is built from 17 residues. The CDR3 nucleotides are TGTGCCAGCAGCCAATGGAGTATGGGGGCTGGCACCGGGGAGCTGTTTTTT. Encoded protein: CASSQWSMGAGTGELFF.

The chain links TRBV18 to TRBJ1-2; D is undetermined. The CDR3 loop spans 14 amino acids. From germline, CDR1 is KGHSH and CDR2 LQKENI. V was shortened by 1 base and J by 5 bases, with 11 bases between the two germline ends. The CDR3 is CASSPLSGPYGYTF. As DNA, the CDR3 is TGTGCCAGCTCACCACTTTCAGGCCCGTATGGCTACACCTTC.

The rearrangement joins TRBV27 to TRBJ2-7, with 11 bases that match TRBD1. There are 18 residues in the CDR3. The germline V gene has CDR1 MNHEY and CDR2 SMNVEV (reference sequence). The V gene end was trimmed by 6 bases and the J gene end by 4 bases; junction bases not matched to a gene: 17. In DNA form, the CDR3 reads TGTGCCAGCAGGGAAGAGGGAATCAGGACAGGGGGCCGGTACGAGCAGTACTTC. Translation: CASREEGIRTGGRYEQYF.

The chain uses TRBV6-5 and TRBJ2-1, with D uncertain. V dropped 4 bases and J dropped 9 bases, with 13 bases sitting between them. The germline CDR1 and CDR2 sequences are MNHEY and SVGAGI. The CDR3 consists of 13 residues. CDR3 sequence reads: CASSLSRGSEQFF. The CDR3 nucleotides read TGTGCCAGCAGTTTATCAAGAGGATCTGAGCAGTTCTTC.

The genes are TRBV28 and TRBJ2-5; 9 nucleotides line up with TRBD1. After removal of 5 bases from V and 2 bases from J, the junction contained 3 bases not matched to a gene. The CDR3 sequence is 14 residues long. CDR1 and CDR2 from the germline V gene are MDHEN and SYDVKM. The CDR3 spells CASSPTGGQETQYF. CDR3 nucleotides: TGTGCCAGCAGTCCGACAGGGGGACAAGAGACCCAGTACTTC.

This chain uses TRBV6-5 with TRBJ2-6; D is undetermined. CDR3 length: 15 amino acids. In germline, CDR1 is MNHEY, CDR2 SVGAGI. V was clipped by 4 bases and J by 2 bases, with 9 bases between them. The DNA for the CDR3 is TGTGCCAGCAGTTTATCGGTGGCTGGGGCCAACGTCCTGACTTTC. This sequence encodes CASSLSVAGANVLTF.

The J gene is TRBJ1-1, the V gene TRBV5-1, with a possible D match to TRBD1 (6 bases). The CDR3 is made up of 14 amino acids. Trimming left V 2 bases short and J 8 bases short, with 16 bases between. CDR1 is SGHRS and CDR2 is YFSETQ in the germline V gene. CDR3 in DNA: TGCGCCAGCAGCTTAGGAGACAGGAGTTTGGAAGCTTTCTTT. Translation: CASSLGDRSLEAFF.

This rearrangement joins TRBV5-1 to TRBJ1-1; TRBD1 agrees at 9 bases. The V and J ends lost 3 bases and 4 bases, in that order; junction bases with no gene match: 4. Germline values: CDR1 SGHRS, CDR2 YFSETQ. The CDR3 consists of 14 residues. The CDR3 DNA reads TGCGCCAGCAGCTCACAGGGGGCTGGCACTGAAGCTTTCTTT. This gives the protein CASSSQGAGTEAFF. Complete variable domain (other parts from reference TRBV5-1 and TRBJ1-1): KAGVTQTPRYLIKTRGQQVTLSCSPISGHRSVSWYQQTPGQGLQFLFEYFSETQRNKGNFPGRFSGRQFSNSRSEMNVSTLELGDSALYLCASSSQGAGTEAFFGQGTRLTVV.

This chain joins TRBV6-5 and TRBJ1-1; maybe TRBD1 (5 bases). Germline-derived CDR1 and CDR2 are MNHEY and SVGAGI. V was shortened by 2 bases and J by 2 bases, with 12 bases between the two germline ends. The CDR3 runs 15 residues. The CDR3 DNA reads as TGTGCCAGCAGTTACCAGGGCGGTGGTAACACTGAAGCTTTCTTT. This encodes CASSYQGGGNTEAFF.

The chain couples TRBV15 to TRBJ2-2; D possibly corresponds to TRBD2 (7 bases). This CDR3 has 15 residues. The germline V and J ends were trimmed by 5 bases and 7 bases, with 17 bases remaining between them. The V gene's germline CDR1 is LNHNV and CDR2 YYDKDF (reference sequence). The CDR3 loop reads CATSQRRGQGGELFF. CDR3 DNA sequence: TGTGCCACCAGCCAAAGGCGGGGGCAGGGCGGGGAGCTGTTTTTT.

The V and J genes are TRBV24-1 and TRBJ1-1; the D gene is possibly TRBD1 (5 bases). V was trimmed by 4 bases and J by 5 bases, leaving 16 bases between them. Per germline, CDR1 KGHDR and CDR2 SFDVKD. CDR3 length: 15 residues. The CDR3 DNA reads TGTGCCACCAGTGACGACAGATGGCCGTTAACTGAAGCTTTCTTT. Its translation: CATSDDRWPLTEAFF.